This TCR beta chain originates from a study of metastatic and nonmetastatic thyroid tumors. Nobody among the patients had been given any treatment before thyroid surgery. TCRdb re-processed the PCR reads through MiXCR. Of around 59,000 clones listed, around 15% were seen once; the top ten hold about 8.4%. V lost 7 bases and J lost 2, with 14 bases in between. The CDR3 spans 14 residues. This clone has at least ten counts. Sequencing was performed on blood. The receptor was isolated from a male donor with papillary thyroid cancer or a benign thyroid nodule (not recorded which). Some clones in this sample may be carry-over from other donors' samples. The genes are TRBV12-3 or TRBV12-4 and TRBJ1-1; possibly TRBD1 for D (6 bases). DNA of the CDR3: TGTGCCAGCACCCCCTCGGGGGCAAACACTGAAGCTTTCTTT. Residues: CASTPSGANTEAFF.